Following are 22 T cell receptor beta chains from one sample sequenced in a study of radiation and T cells in renal cell carcinoma. Assay used: immunoSEQ multiplex PCR; TCRdb lists only in-frame clones, some missing. This table has 85,000 to 100,000 clones, 75% to 90% appearing once. Time point defined: baseline pretreatment blood. The treatment was: 15 Gy SBRT to primary tumor, nephrectomy 4 weeks later. Material: blood, obtained from a patient whose treatment included radiotherapy and nephrectomy. These receptor sequences come from a man aged 50-60 years with renal cell carcinoma.

This chain connects TRBV6-1 to TRBJ1-2; tentative D call: TRBD1 (5 bases). The length of the CDR3 is 14 residues. The ends were cut back, 2 bases at V and 3 bases at J, with 10 bases in the middle. In germline, CDR1 is MNHNS, CDR2 SASEGT. CDR3 in DNA: TGTGCCAGCAGTGAATTTGAGGGGTACTATGGCTACACCTTC. It codes for CASSEFEGYYGYTF.

The chain joins TRBV5-1 to TRBJ2-3; 9 bases map to TRBD2. The CDR3 length is 17 residues. The trim removed 0 bases at V and 5 bases at J, leaving 10 bases unmatched. Germline CDR1 reads SGHRS; CDR2 reads YFSETQ. The CDR3 sequence is CASSLGVGGGAQDTQYF. The CDR3 DNA reads as TGCGCCAGCAGCTTGGGCGTTGGCGGGGGGGCTCAAGATACGCAGTATTTT.

V gene TRBV6-1 combines with J gene TRBJ2-1; 8 nucleotides agree with TRBD1. With 6 bases clipped from V and 0 bases from J, the junction kept 19 bases outside the gene matches. The CDR3 loop spans 20 amino acids. Germline assignment: CDR1 MNHNS and CDR2 SASEGT. CDR3 nucleotide sequence: TGTGCCAGCAGCGAAATACCGGGACAGGACTTTTGGAGCTCCTACAATGAGCAGTTCTTC. As protein: CASSEIPGQDFWSSYNEQFF.

The chain employs TRBV6-1 and TRBJ2-1, with 8 positions matching TRBD2. Germline V gene lookup returns CDR1 MNHNS and CDR2 SASEGT. This CDR3 is built from 15 residues. Trimming at V came to 1 base and at J to 6 bases, leaving 5 bases not matched to a gene. Written as DNA, the CDR3 is TGTGCCAGCAGTGAAGGTCGGGCGGGGGGCAATGAGCAGTTCTTC. It yields the protein CASSEGRAGGNEQFF.

This clone was counted between two and nine times. This chain joins TRBV28 and TRBJ1-5; TRBD1 is a possible D gene (5 bases). Trimming stripped 5 bases from V and 0 bases from J, with 8 bases between. CDR3 length equals 14 residues. Germline CDR1 MDHEN, CDR2 SYDVKM. CDR3 sequence reads: CASSGGFSNQPQHF. The CDR3 nucleotides are TGTGCCAGCAGTGGGGGATTTAGCAATCAGCCCCAGCATTTT.

This sequence joins TRBV2 and TRBJ2-7; 8 bases match TRBD2. There are 14 residues in the CDR3. V lost 4 bases, J lost 5 bases, and 7 bases stayed unmatched. CDR1 is SNHLY and CDR2 is FYNNEI in the germline V gene. CDR3 region: CASSGTGGNHEQYF. The CDR3 region has the DNA TGTGCCAGCAGTGGGACGGGGGGGAACCACGAGCAGTACTTC.

This sequence joins TRBV6-6 and TRBJ2-7, with D maybe TRBD2 (6 bases). The germline CDR1 and CDR2 sequences are MNHNY and SVGAGI (reference sequence). This CDR3 region has 14 residues. Trimming cost V 2 bases and J 4 bases, with 12 bases left between them. The CDR3 DNA is TGTGCCAGCAGTTACGACGCCGGGAGTTACGAGCAGTACTTC. Translated, it gives CASSYDAGSYEQYF.

The rearrangement joins TRBV5-4 to TRBJ2-7, with D tentatively TRBD2 (6 bases). CDR1 and CDR2 from the germline V gene are SGHNT and YYREEE (reference sequence). The CDR3 sequence is 18 residues long. V lost 1 base to trimming and J lost 0 bases, with 20 bases between them. The DNA for the CDR3 is TGTGCCAGCAGCTTGATCTTCTTCTGTCGGGGACTCTCCTACGAGCAGTACTTC. Amino acids: CASSLIFFCRGLSYEQYF.

V gene TRBV25-1 combines with J gene TRBJ2-7, with no clear D. This CDR3 contains 10 residues. Trimming pared 6 bases from V and 3 bases from J, leaving 3 bases between. Germline values: CDR1 MGHDK, CDR2 SYGVNS. This chain's CDR3 is CASRFYEQYF. The CDR3, as DNA: TGTGCCAGCAGATTCTACGAGCAGTACTTC.

The J gene is TRBJ1-4, the V gene TRBV23-1; TRBD1 matches at 7 bases. TRBV23-1 is sorted into the ORF group, with uncertain function. V was clipped by 5 bases and J by 0 bases; unmatched bases: 15. The CDR3 runs to 19 residues. The CDR3 coding sequence is TGCGCCAGCAGTGAAAATTCTTGGGACAGCGTAGCAACTAATGAAAAACTGTTTTTT. Translated: CASSENSWDSVATNEKLFF.

The chain carries TRBV6-5 and TRBJ2-7, with 9 bases matching TRBD2. J was trimmed by 4 bases and V by 0 bases; bases with no gene match: 4. Germline V gene data show CDR1 as MNHEY and CDR2 as SVGAGI. The CDR3 covers 15 residues. In DNA form, the CDR3 reads TGTGCCAGCAGTTACTCAGGCAGCGGGAGGTACGAGCAGTACTTC. The encoded protein is CASSYSGSGRYEQYF.

The chain employs TRBV27 and TRBJ2-7, with a weak D call TRBD2 (6 bases). Germline CDR1 is MNHEY and CDR2 is SMNVEV (reference sequence). The CDR3 loop spans 14 amino acids. V lost 6 bases and J lost 7, with 19 bases in between. CDR3 sequence (DNA): TGTGCCAGCAGACCCACAATCGGCGCGGGGGAGCAGTACTTC. It translates to CASRPTIGAGEQYF.

This sequence joins TRBV9 and TRBJ1-3; D gene ambiguous. The ends were cut back, 0 bases at V and 0 bases at J, with 7 bases in the middle. CDR3 size: 15 residues. Germline lookup yields CDR1 SGDLS and CDR2 YYNGEE. The CDR3 DNA reads TGTGCCAGCAGCGTAGCTATGAGCTCTGGAAACACCATATATTTT. It is translated as CASSVAMSSGNTIYF.

The rearrangement links TRBV6-1 to TRBJ1-5; 7 bases match TRBD1. V was clipped by 6 bases and J by 7 bases; unmatched bases: 9. The germline V gene encodes CDR1 MNHNS and CDR2 SASEGT. This CDR3 region has 14 residues. Written as DNA, the CDR3 is TGTGCCAGCAGACAGACAGGGCGTCCACAGCCCCAGCATTTT. It encodes CASRQTGRPQPQHF.

The chain links TRBV7-4 to TRBJ1-2, with no clear D. V gave up 5 bases and J gave up 4 bases, with 14 bases separating them. The length of the CDR3 is 14 residues. CDR1 and CDR2 from the germline V gene are SGHVT and SQSDAQ. This CDR3 reads CASSDRDRGYGYTF. The CDR3 bases are TGTGCCAGCAGCGATCGGGATCGGGGCTATGGCTACACCTTC. Filled out from reference TRBV7-4 and TRBJ1-2, the complete variable domain reads GAGVSQSPRYKVAKRGRDVALRCDSISGHVTLYWYRQTLGQGSEVLTYSQSDAQRDKSGRPSGRFSAERPERSVSTLKIQRTEQGDSAVYLCASSDRDRGYGYTFGSGTRLTVV.

This chain uses TRBV5-4 with TRBJ1-2; possibly TRBD1 for D (6 bases). Germline V gene lookup returns CDR1 SGHNT and CDR2 YYREEE (reference sequence). The CDR3 totals 14 residues. V lost 0 bases and J lost 4, with 10 bases in between. CDR3 sequence (DNA): TGTGCCAGCAGCTTGGAAAGGGGGGTCTATGGCTACACCTTC. It encodes CASSLERGVYGYTF.

The chain is built from TRBV6-1 and TRBJ2-7; TRBD2 agrees at 13 bases. The CDR3 is 16 residues long. Germline values: CDR1 MNHNS, CDR2 SASEGT. The trim removed 4 bases at V and 2 bases at J, leaving 5 bases unmatched. The CDR3: CASSAAGTSGAYEQYF. DNA of the CDR3: TGTGCCAGCAGTGCAGCCGGGACTAGCGGGGCCTACGAGCAGTACTTC.

The table lists this clone with a count of one. This chain uses TRBV5-1 with TRBJ2-1, with D perhaps TRBD1 (5 bases). The CDR3 spans 16 residues. Trimming left V 3 bases short and J 3 bases short, with 16 bases between. The germline V gene encodes CDR1 SGHRS and CDR2 YFSETQ. This CDR3 is CASSSALGQLYNEQFF. The CDR3 nucleotides read TGCGCCAGCAGCTCCGCCTTAGGACAACTCTACAATGAGCAGTTCTTC.

V gene TRBV6-1 combines with J gene TRBJ2-2, with unresolved D. Trimming removed 1 base from V and 5 bases from J, with 8 bases in between. The CDR3 extends over 14 amino acids. Per germline, CDR1 MNHNS and CDR2 SASEGT. CDR3 coding DNA: TGTGCCAGCAGTGAAGTCTGGCGAACCGGGGAGCTGTTTTTT. Translation: CASSEVWRTGELFF.

This clone came up once. This chain joins TRBV30 and TRBJ2-5; D gene unclear. Germline CDR1 and CDR2: GTSNPN and SVGIG (reference sequence). The CDR3 consists of 13 residues. Trimming left V 1 base short and J 3 bases short, with 9 bases between. The CDR3 sequence is CAWSEQPKETQYF. The CDR3 nucleotides are TGTGCCTGGAGTGAGCAGCCAAAAGAGACCCAGTACTTC.

The chain combines TRBV5-1 with TRBJ2-1; 10 bases map to TRBD2. The CDR3 spans 15 residues. V was pared by 2 bases and J by 4 bases, with 3 bases of the junction left unmatched. Germline CDR1 and CDR2: SGHRS and YFSETQ. The CDR3 reads CASSFTSGEYNEQFF. CDR3 nucleotide sequence: TGCGCCAGCAGCTTTACTAGCGGGGAATACAATGAGCAGTTCTTC. The full variable domain, completed using reference TRBV5-1 and TRBJ2-1, is KAGVTQTPRYLIKTRGQQVTLSCSPISGHRSVSWYQQTPGQGLQFLFEYFSETQRNKGNFPGRFSGRQFSNSRSEMNVSTLELGDSALYLCASSFTSGEYNEQFFGPGTRLTVL.

This sequence joins TRBV28 and TRBJ1-2, with 7 bases aligning to TRBD1. V lost 4 bases, J lost 4 bases, and 12 bases stayed unmatched. Germline CDR1 reads MDHEN; CDR2 reads SYDVKM. This CDR3 is built from 16 residues. The CDR3: CASSSFTGTETYGYTF. Here the CDR3 DNA reads TGTGCCAGCAGTTCATTTACCGGGACAGAGACCTATGGCTACACCTTC.